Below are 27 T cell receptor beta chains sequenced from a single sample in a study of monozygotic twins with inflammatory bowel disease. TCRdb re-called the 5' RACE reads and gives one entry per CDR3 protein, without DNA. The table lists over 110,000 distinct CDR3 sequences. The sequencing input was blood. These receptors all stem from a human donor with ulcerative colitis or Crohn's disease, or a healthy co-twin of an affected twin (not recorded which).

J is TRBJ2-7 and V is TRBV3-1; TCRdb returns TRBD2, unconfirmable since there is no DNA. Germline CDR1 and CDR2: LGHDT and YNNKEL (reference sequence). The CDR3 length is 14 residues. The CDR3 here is CASSQGGFGAEQYF.

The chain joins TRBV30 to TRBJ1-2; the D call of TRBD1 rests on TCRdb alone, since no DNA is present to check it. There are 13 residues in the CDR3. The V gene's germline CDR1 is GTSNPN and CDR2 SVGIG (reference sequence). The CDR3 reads CALQGQGLSGYTF. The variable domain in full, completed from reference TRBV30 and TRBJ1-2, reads SQTIHQWPATLVQPVGSPLSLECTVEGTSNPNLYWYRQAAGRGLQLLFYSVGIGQISSEVPQNLSASRPQDRQFILSSKKLLLSDSGFYLCALQGQGLSGYTFGSGTRLTVV.

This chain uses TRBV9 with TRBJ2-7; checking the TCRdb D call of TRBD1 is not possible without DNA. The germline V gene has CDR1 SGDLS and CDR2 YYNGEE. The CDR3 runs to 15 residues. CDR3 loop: CASSEGQFGDYEQYF.

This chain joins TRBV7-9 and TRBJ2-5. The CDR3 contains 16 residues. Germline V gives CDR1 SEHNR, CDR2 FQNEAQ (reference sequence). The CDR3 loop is CASSNRNGPTQETQYF.

The CDR3 region is CASSLNGAGELFF. V and J are TRBV7-2 and TRBJ2-2. The CDR3 extends over 13 amino acids. Germline loops: CDR1 SGHTA, CDR2 FQGNSA.

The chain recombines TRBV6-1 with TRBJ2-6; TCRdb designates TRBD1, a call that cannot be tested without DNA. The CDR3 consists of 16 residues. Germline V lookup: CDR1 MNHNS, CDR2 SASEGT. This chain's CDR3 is CASSTTGGPGANVLTF.

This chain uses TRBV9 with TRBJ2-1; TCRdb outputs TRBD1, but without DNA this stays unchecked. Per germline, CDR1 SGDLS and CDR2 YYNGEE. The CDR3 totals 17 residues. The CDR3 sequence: CASSVSTGVKIYNEQFF.

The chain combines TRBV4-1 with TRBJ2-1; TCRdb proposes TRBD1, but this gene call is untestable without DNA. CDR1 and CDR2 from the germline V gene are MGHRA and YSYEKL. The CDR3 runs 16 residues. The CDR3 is CASSQDHRLTYNEQFF.

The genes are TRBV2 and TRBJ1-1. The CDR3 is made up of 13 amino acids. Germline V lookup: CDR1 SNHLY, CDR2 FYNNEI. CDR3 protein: CASTTQPDTEAFF. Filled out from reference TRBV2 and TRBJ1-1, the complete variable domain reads EPEVTQTPSHQVTQMGQEVILRCVPISNHLYFYWYRQILGQKVEFLVSFYNNEISEKSEIFDDQFSVERPDGSNFTLKIRSTKLEDSAMYFCASTTQPDTEAFFGQGTRLTVV.

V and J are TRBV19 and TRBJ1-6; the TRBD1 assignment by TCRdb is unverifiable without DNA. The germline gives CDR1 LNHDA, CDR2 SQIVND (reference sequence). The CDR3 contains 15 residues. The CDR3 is CASSLSDRGNSPLHF.

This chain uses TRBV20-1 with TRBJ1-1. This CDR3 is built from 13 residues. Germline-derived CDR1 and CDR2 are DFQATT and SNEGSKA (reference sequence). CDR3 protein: CSAFRYPNTEAFF.

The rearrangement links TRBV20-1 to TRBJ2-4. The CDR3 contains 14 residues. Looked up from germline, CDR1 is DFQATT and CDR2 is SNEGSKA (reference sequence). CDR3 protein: CSARRGLAKNIQYF.

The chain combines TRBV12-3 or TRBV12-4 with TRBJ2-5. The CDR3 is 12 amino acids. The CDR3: CASSLLRRTQYF.

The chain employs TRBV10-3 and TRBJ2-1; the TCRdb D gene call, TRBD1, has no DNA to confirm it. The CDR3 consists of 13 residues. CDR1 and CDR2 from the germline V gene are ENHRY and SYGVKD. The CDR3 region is CAISGKTDREQFF.

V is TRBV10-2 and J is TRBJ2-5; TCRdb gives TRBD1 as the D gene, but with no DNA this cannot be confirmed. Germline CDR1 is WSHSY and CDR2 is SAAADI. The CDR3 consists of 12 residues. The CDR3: CASSIAPETQYF.

CDR3 region: CAWSVNGRNTIYF. The chain joins TRBV30 to TRBJ1-3. There are 13 residues in the CDR3. The germline V gene encodes CDR1 GTSNPN and CDR2 SVGIG (reference sequence).

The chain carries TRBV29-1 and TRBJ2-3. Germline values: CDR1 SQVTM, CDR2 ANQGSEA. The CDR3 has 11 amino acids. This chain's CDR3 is CSAKRTDTQYF.

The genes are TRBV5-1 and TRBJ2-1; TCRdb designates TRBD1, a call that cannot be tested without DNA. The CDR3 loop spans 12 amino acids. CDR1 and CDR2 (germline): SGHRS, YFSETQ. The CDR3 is CASSAQGYEQFF.

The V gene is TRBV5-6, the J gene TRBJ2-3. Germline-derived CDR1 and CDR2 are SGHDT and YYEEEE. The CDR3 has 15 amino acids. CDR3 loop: CASRLGAEITDTQYF.

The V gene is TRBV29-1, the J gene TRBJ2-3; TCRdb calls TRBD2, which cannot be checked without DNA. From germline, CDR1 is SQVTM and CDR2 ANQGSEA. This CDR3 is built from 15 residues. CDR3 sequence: CSVELSGLAGGLRAF.

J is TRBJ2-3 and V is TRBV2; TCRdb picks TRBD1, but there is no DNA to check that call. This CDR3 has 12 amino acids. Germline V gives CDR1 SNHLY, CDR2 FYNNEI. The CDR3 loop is CASRHREDTQYF.

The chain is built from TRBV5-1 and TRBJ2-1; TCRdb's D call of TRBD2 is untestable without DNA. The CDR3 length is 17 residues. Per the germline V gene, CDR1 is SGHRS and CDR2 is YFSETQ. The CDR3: CASSPGTSVSSYNEQFF.

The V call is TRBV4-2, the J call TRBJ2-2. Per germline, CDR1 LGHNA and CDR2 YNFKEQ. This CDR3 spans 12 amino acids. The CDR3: CASSQEERALFF.

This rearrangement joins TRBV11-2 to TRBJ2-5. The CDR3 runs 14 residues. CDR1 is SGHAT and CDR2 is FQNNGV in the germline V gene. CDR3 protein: CASSLGFMAETQYF. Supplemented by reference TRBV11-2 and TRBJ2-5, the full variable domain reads EAGVAQSPRYKIIEKRQSVAFWCNPISGHATLYWYQQILGQGPKLLIQFQNNGVVDDSQLPKDRFSAERLKGVDSTLKIQPAKLEDSAVYLCASSLGFMAETQYFGPGTRLLVL.

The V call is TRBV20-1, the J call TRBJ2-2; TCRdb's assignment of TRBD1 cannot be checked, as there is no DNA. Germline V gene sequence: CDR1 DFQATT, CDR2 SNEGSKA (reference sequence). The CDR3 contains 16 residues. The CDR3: CSARGRTGVHTGELFF.

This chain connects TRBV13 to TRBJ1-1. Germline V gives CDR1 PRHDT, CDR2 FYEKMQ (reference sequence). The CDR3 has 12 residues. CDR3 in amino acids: CASSFSSSEAFF. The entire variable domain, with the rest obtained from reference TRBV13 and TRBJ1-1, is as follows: AAGVIQSPRHLIKEKRETATLKCYPIPRHDTVYWYQQGPGQDPQFLISFYEKMQSDKGSIPDRFSAQQFSDYHSELNMSSLELGDSALYFCASSFSSSEAFFGQGTRLTVV.

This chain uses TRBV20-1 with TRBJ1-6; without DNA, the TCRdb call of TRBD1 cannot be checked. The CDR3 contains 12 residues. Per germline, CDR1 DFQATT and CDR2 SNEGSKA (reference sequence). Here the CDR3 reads CSVARINSPLHF.